The following is a TCR beta chain sequence with its context. The antigen remains unidentified. Points from the study as a whole: The larger-cohort validation was restricted to a single TCR beta V-J rearrangement rather than whole repertoires.

Full-length variable regions came from constant-region reverse primers plus semi-nested Nested Universal Primer A PCR. TCRdb passed the 5' RACE reads through MiXCR, listing each CDR3 protein once. The table records over 50,000 distinct CDR3 sequences, around 24% of them present only once. Naive CD4+ cells had CD25+ Tregs removed. Trimming removed 1 base from V and 3 bases from J, with 18 bases in between. The CDR3 length is 17 residues. Germline V gene sequence: CDR1 MNHEY, CDR2 SVGEGT. Sequenced input: tumor-infiltrating naive CD4+ T cells sorted from the breast tumor. Subset given: naive CD4+ T cells, CD4+CD45RA+CD25-. The chain recombines TRBV6-2 or TRBV6-3 with TRBJ1-1; D may be TRBD1 (6 bases). The sequence came from a female donor with breast cancer. CDR3 amino acids: CASSYYRQELEDTEAFF. In DNA, the CDR3 is TGTGCCAGCAGTTACTACCGACAGGAATTAGAGGACACTGAAGCTTTCTTT.